These 24 T cell receptor beta chains share one sample of origin, sequenced in a study of molecular identifiers for immune sequencing clone quantification. TCRdb independently ran MiXCR on the PCR reads; one entry per CDR3 protein. The table has about 640,000 distinct CDR3 sequences, about 20% seen once. The sequenced sample was naive CD8+ T cells from blood, with Jurkat cell RNA spiked in. Subset of the sample: FACS-sorted CD8+CD4-CCR7+CD45RA+ naive T cells. These receptors were collected from a human donor in good health. Some libraries in this study had Jurkat cell RNA spiked in.

This clonotype was observed many times. This sequence joins TRBV20-1 and TRBJ2-6; a weak D match, TRBD2 (5 bases). The CDR3 spans 15 residues. V was shortened by 0 bases and J by 1 base, with 7 bases between the two germline ends. Germline CDR1 DFQATT, CDR2 SNEGSKA (reference sequence). The CDR3 DNA sequence: TGCAGTGCTAGAGATCGGAGGTCTGGGGCCAACGTCCTGACTTTC. Translation: CSARDRRSGANVLTF.

This clonotype was picked up one time. This may stem from a read error, because a much larger clone lies one nucleotide away. The genes are TRBV5-1 and TRBJ2-7; D remains ambiguous. The V end lost 7 bases, the J end lost 5 bases, and 19 bases lay between the germline ends. Germline CDR1 is SGHRS and CDR2 is YFSETQ. The CDR3 consists of 14 residues. The CDR3 DNA reads as TGCGCCAGCGGATGGTGGACCCCGAACGACGAGCAGTACTTC. Amino acid sequence: CASGWWTPNDEQYF.

The table lists this clonotype with a count of one. The J gene is TRBJ2-7, the V gene TRBV7-6; TRBD2 aligns across 11 bases. The length of the CDR3 is 17 residues. Germline CDR1 and CDR2: SGHVS and FNYEAQ. Trimming removed 5 bases from V and 2 bases from J; junction bases left unmatched: 11. The CDR3 DNA reads as TGTGCCAGCAGCCTCCAACGGACTAGCGGGCCCACCTACGAGCAGTACTTC. It codes for CASSLQRTSGPTYEQYF.

Concerning this clonotype: This may come from a read error, since a much larger clone is one base off. The chain recombines TRBV25-1 with TRBJ2-2; D is undetermined. CDR1 and CDR2 from the germline V gene are MGHDK and SYGVNS. With 4 bases removed from V and 3 bases from J, the gap between germline ends came to 12 bases. This CDR3 has 15 amino acids. Here the CDR3 reads CASSAGPSYTGELFF. Written as DNA, the CDR3 is TGTGCCAGCAGTGCTGGCCCCTCCTACACCGGGGAGCTGTTTTTT.

This clonotype has only a few counts. The V call is TRBV7-3, the J call TRBJ2-5; D is possibly TRBD1 (6 bases). CDR1 SGHTA and CDR2 FQGTGA come from the germline V gene. The CDR3 sequence is 15 residues long. V gave up 2 bases and J gave up 5 bases, with 15 bases separating them. CDR3 sequence reads: CASSLVGGGWETQYF. CDR3 bases: TGTGCCAGCAGCTTAGTGGGTGGGGGCTGGGAGACCCAGTACTTC.

On this clonotype itself: This may be a read error: a much more frequent sequence differs by one nucleotide. The V call is TRBV4-3, the J call TRBJ2-3, with 10 bases fitting TRBD2. In germline, CDR1 is LGHNA, CDR2 YSLEER. The CDR3 loop spans 16 amino acids. Here the CDR3 DNA reads TGCGCCAGCAGCGCCACCGCTAGCGGGAGCACAGGTACGCAGTATTTT. As protein: CASSATASGSTGTQYF.

Remarks on this clonotype: Possible read error: a much larger clone is one base away. V gene TRBV20-1 combines with J gene TRBJ1-1, with 7 bases matching TRBD1. The length of the CDR3 is 12 residues. Unmatched junction bases numbered 9, after V lost 7 bases and J lost 7 bases. Per germline, CDR1 DFQATT and CDR2 SNEGSKA (reference sequence). CDR3 in amino acids: CSDGRGTIEAFF. CDR3 DNA: TGCAGTGATGGCAGGGGGACCATTGAAGCTTTCTTT.

This clonotype was detected a few times. This rearrangement joins TRBV2 to TRBJ2-2; the D gene is possibly TRBD1 (6 bases). V was clipped by 6 bases and J by 2 bases, with 10 bases between them. The germline V gene encodes CDR1 SNHLY and CDR2 FYNNEI. This CDR3 is built from 14 residues. CDR3 protein: CASSTQGNTGELFF. The DNA for the CDR3 is TGTGCCAGCAGCACACAGGGCAACACCGGGGAGCTGTTTTTT.

Notes on this clonotype: Given the absence of the conserved phenylalanine or tryptophan at the CDR3 end, a read error is likely. The rearrangement links TRBV5-3 to TRBJ2-5, with D possibly being TRBD1 or TRBD2 (5 bases each). TRBV5-3 is treated as an ORF (open reading frame) with a function not yet certain. The V end was cut by 8 bases, the J end by 8 bases, with 19 bases between. The CDR3 runs 13 residues. The CDR3 reads CASSLRTGDTQYS. The CDR3 DNA sequence: TGTGCCAGCTCTCTCAGAACTGGGGACACCCAGTACTCT.

In this sample, this clonotype turned up many times. This chain links TRBV21-1 with TRBJ1-2. TRBV21-1 is marked as a pseudogene. The CDR3 runs to 18 residues. The chain's CDR3 is CASSNKDLLHGRHYRYTF. The CDR3 bases are TGTGCCAGCAGCAATAAGGACTTACTACACGGAAGACACTATCGCTACACCTTC.

A word on this clonotype: This may arise from a read error, as a much more abundant clone is one base away. This chain uses TRBV30 with TRBJ2-5; D may be TRBD1 (5 bases). CDR3 length: 14 residues. CDR1 and CDR2 from the germline V gene are GTSNPN and SVGIG (reference sequence). CDR3 nucleotides: TGTGCCTGGATGTCAGAAAGGACACAAGAGACCCCGTACTTC. It specifies CAWMSERTQETPYF.

This clonotype was seen a few times. A much larger clone lies a single base off, so this may be a read error. V and J are TRBV6-5 and TRBJ2-2, with TRBD1 matching over 7 bases. There are 17 residues in the CDR3. V lost 4 bases and J lost 3; bases outside the gene matches: 11. Germline V gene lookup returns CDR1 MNHEY and CDR2 SVGAGI. CDR3 amino acids: CASSSDRAGEDTGELFF. In DNA form, the CDR3 reads TGTGCCAGCAGTTCCGACAGGGCCGGGGAAGACACCGGGGAGCTGTTTTTT.

Comments on this clonotype: This may come from a read error, since a much larger clone is one base off. This CDR3 is CASSEASGGITGTQYF. The CDR3 DNA sequence: TGTGCCAGCAGTGAAGCTAGCGGGGGGATTACAGGTACGCAGTATTTT. The V gene is TRBV2, the J gene TRBJ2-3; 10 nucleotides match TRBD2. The CDR3 is 16 residues long. Germline CDR1 and CDR2: SNHLY and FYNNEI.

This clonotype was seen repeatedly, ten times or more. The chain combines TRBV30 with TRBJ1-1; D unresolved. CDR1 GTSNPN and CDR2 SVGIG come from the germline V gene (reference sequence). V was trimmed by 2 bases and J by 7 bases, leaving 8 bases between them. The CDR3 totals 11 residues. This CDR3 reads CAWSPGREAFF. The CDR3 nucleotides read TGTGCCTGGAGTCCGGGCCGTGAAGCTTTCTTT.

This clonotype was counted many times. The chain recombines TRBV6-5 with TRBJ1-1; D might be TRBD1 (5 bases). Germline lookup yields CDR1 MNHEY and CDR2 SVGAGI. The ends were cut back, 2 bases at V and 1 base at J, with 14 bases in the middle. The length of the CDR3 is 16 residues. The CDR3 region is CASSYRYRTGNTEAFF. As DNA, the CDR3 is TGTGCCAGCAGTTACAGATACAGGACGGGGAACACTGAAGCTTTCTTT.

A few counts support this clonotype. V gene TRBV20-1 combines with J gene TRBJ2-7; TRBD1 matches at 7 bases. The CDR3 is 14 amino acids. From germline, CDR1 is DFQATT and CDR2 SNEGSKA (reference sequence). V lost 3 bases to trimming and J lost 3 bases; unmatched junction nucleotides: 8. CDR3 nucleotides: TGCAGTGCTAGCCCTGGGGCAGGGGGCTACGAGCAGTACTTC. Translation gives CSASPGAGGYEQYF.

On this clonotype itself: Possible read error: a much larger clone is one base away. The chain couples TRBV27 to TRBJ2-7, with TRBD1 matching 9 bases. V dropped 3 bases and J dropped 0; count of bases not matched to a gene: 9. The CDR3 loop spans 17 amino acids. Per germline, CDR1 MNHEY and CDR2 SMNVEV (reference sequence). CDR3 protein: CASSFGQGTPSSYEQYF. CDR3 nucleotides: TGTGCCAGCAGTTTTGGACAGGGGACGCCTAGCTCCTACGAGCAGTACTTC.

This clonotype has a count of ten or more. This sequence joins TRBV7-9 and TRBJ1-6; 7 nucleotides agree with TRBD1. CDR1 and CDR2 (germline): SEHNR, FQNEAQ (reference sequence). The CDR3 has 15 residues. V was clipped by 5 bases and J by 9 bases; unmatched bases: 10. CDR3 sequence (DNA): TGTGCCAGCAGCCAGGGGGAATCCGTTACTTCACCCCTCCACTTT. Amino acid sequence: CASSQGESVTSPLHF.

This clonotype appeared many times. The V gene is TRBV29-1, the J gene TRBJ1-1; no firm D call. Germline CDR1 is SQVTM and CDR2 is ANQGSEA. The CDR3 is 11 amino acids. V was cut by 3 bases and J by 3 bases, with 5 bases left in between. CDR3 in amino acids: CSVERDTEAFF. Here the CDR3 DNA reads TGCAGCGTTGAGAGGGACACTGAAGCTTTCTTT.

This clonotype was observed once. Being one base from a much bigger clone, this may be a read error. The chain uses TRBV12-3 or TRBV12-4 and TRBJ1-1, with a possible D match to TRBD1 (6 bases). The CDR3 length is 14 residues. V lost 3 bases and J 1 base, leaving 9 bases between the germline ends. CDR3 DNA sequence: TGTGCCAGCAGTTTTGCGGACAGGAACACTGAAGCTTTCTTT. Residues: CASSFADRNTEAFF.

This clonotype has ten or more counts. This chain links TRBV7-6 with TRBJ2-2; 10 bases map to TRBD2. Losses at the gene ends were 5 bases for V and 5 bases for J; bases not matched to a gene: 5. The CDR3 is made up of 15 amino acids. Germline loops: CDR1 SGHVS, CDR2 FNYEAQ. The CDR3 nucleotides read TGTGCCAGCAGCGTATCTAGCGGGAGTACCGGGGAGCTGTTTTTT. Translation gives CASSVSSGSTGELFF.

This clonotype occurred many times. The chain employs TRBV7-9 and TRBJ2-5; maybe TRBD1 (6 bases). Trimming removed 1 base at V and 5 bases at J, with 17 bases between. The length of the CDR3 is 16 residues. The germline gives CDR1 SEHNR, CDR2 FQNEAQ (reference sequence). The CDR3 loop is CASSLVGGVKYETQYF. DNA for the CDR3: TGTGCCAGCAGCTTAGTTGGGGGCGTTAAATACGAGACCCAGTACTTC. The full variable domain, its missing parts supplied by reference TRBV7-9 and TRBJ2-5, is DTGVSQNPRHKITKRGQNVTFRCDPISEHNRLYWYRQTLGQGPEFLTYFQNEAQLEKSRLLSDRFSAERPKGSFSTLEIQRTEQGDSAMYLCASSLVGGVKYETQYFGPGTRLLVL.

Concerning this clonotype itself: This sequence may be a read error, since a much larger clone differs from it by one base. This chain joins TRBV7-2 and TRBJ2-1; 7 nucleotides match TRBD1. This CDR3 contains 13 residues. CDR1 SGHTA and CDR2 FQGNSA come from the germline V gene. This CDR3 is CASRQGSYDEQFF. CDR3 nucleotides: TGTGCCAGCAGACAGGGGTCCTACGATGAGCAGTTCTTC. Combining the CDR3 with reference TRBV7-2 and TRBJ2-1 gives the whole variable domain GAGVSQSPSNKVTEKGKDVELRCDPISGHTALYWYRQSLGQGLEFLIYFQGNSAPDKSGLPSDRFSAERTGGSVSTLTIQRTQQEDSAVYLCASRQGSYDEQFFGPGTRLTVL.

The chain carries TRBV5-1 and TRBJ2-7, with 10 bases lining up with TRBD1. The CDR3 contains 16 residues. Per the germline V gene, CDR1 is SGHRS and CDR2 is YFSETQ. V dropped 0 bases and J dropped 5; count of bases not matched to a gene: 8. The CDR3 sequence: CASSLVSGQGFNEQYF. The CDR3 DNA follows: TGCGCCAGCAGCTTGGTTTCGGGACAGGGGTTCAACGAGCAGTACTTC.